This T cell receptor (beta chain) was recovered during a study of blood T cell repertoires in COVID-19. The wider study: PBMCs, B-cell-depleted T cells, or T cells provided the cDNA or gDNA that made up the material.

The V gene end was trimmed by 3 bases and the J gene end by 10 bases; junction bases not matched to a gene: 8. The CDR3 is 13 residues long. CDR1 SGHAT and CDR2 FQNNGV come from the germline V gene. Individuals aged roughly 18 to 100 years were recruited from 20 to 25 US areas. Two negative PCRs, clearance, or symptom resolution were required of recovered Cohort 3 donors. The protocol was immunoSEQ multiplex PCR, while the TCRdb copy is restricted to in-frame clones and leaves out a portion. The sample lists roughly 400,000 clones, approximately 92% occurring once. This TCR was recovered from a man aged 30 to 39 who had recovered from COVID-19. Specimen: PBMCs or T cells enriched from blood (not recorded which). This chain uses TRBV11-2 with TRBJ1-1, with TRBD1 matching 7 bases. CDR3 sequence (DNA): TGTGCCAGCAGCTTCGAGGGGGCGCATGGAGCTTTCTTT. Encoded protein: CASSFEGAHGAFF.